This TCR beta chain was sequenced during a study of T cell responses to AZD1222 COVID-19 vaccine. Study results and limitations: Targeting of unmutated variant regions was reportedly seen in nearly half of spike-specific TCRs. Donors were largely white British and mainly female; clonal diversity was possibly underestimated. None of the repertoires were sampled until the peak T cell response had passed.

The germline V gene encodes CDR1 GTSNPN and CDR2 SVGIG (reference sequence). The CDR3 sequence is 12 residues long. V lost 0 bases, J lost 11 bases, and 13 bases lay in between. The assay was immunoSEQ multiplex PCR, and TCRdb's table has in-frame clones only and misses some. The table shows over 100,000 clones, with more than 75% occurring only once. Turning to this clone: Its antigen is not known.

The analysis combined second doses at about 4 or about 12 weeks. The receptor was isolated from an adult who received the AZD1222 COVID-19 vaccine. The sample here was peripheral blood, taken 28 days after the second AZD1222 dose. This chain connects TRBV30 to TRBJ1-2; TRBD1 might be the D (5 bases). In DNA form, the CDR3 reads TGTGCCTGGAGTGTAGGAATGGGGGTATACACCTTC. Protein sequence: CAWSVGMGVYTF.